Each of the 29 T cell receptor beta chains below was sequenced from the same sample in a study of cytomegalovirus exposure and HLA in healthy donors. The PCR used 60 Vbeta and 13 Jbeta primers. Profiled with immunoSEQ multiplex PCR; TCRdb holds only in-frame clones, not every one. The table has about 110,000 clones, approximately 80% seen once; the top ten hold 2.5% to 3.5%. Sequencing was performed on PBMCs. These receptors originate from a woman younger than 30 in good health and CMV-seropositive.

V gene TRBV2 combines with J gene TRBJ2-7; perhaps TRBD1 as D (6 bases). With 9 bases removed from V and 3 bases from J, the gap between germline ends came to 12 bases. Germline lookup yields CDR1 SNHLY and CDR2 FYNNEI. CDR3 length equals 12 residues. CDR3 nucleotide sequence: TGTGCCAGTAAAATGGACAGCTACGAGCAGTACTTC. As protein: CASKMDSYEQYF.

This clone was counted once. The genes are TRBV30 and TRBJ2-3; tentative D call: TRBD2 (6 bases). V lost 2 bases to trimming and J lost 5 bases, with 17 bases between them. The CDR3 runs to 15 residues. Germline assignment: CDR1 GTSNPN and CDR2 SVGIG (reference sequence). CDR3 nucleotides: TGTGCCTGGAGTCTGGACTACGGCGGGGTAGATACGCAGTATTTT. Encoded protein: CAWSLDYGGVDTQYF.

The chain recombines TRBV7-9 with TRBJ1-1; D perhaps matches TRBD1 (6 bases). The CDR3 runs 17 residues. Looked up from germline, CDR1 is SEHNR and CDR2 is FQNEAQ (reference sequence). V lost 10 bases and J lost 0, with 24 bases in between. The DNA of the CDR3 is TGTGCCACCCATATGGGTACCGGGACAACGCTGAACACTGAAGCTTTCTTT. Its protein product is CATHMGTGTTLNTEAFF.

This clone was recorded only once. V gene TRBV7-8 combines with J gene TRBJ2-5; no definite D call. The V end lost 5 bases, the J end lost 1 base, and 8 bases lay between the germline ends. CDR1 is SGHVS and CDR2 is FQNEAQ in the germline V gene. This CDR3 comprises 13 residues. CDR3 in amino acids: CASSRSPQETQYF. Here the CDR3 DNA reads TGTGCCAGCAGCCGAAGCCCCCAAGAGACCCAGTACTTC.

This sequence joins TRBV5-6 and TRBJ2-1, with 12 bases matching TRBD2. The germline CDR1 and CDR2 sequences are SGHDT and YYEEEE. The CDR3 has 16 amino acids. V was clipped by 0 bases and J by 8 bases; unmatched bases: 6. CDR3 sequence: CASSLGTSGNWDEQFF. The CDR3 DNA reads TGTGCCAGCAGCTTGGGGACTAGCGGGAACTGGGATGAGCAGTTCTTC.

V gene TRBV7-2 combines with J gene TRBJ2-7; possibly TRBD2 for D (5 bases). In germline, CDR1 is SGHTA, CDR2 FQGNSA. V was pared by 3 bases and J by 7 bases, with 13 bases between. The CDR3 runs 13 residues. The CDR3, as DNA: TGTGCCAGCAGCTTTACTAGGGAGAGAGAGCAGTACTTC. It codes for CASSFTREREQYF. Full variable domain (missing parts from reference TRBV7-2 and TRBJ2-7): GAGVSQSPSNKVTEKGKDVELRCDPISGHTALYWYRQSLGQGLEFLIYFQGNSAPDKSGLPSDRFSAERTGGSVSTLTIQRTQQEDSAVYLCASSFTREREQYFGPGTRLTVT.

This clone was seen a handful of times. CDR3 in amino acids: CASSLVHGQPQHF. DNA of the CDR3: TGTGCCAGCAGCTTAGTGCATGGCCAGCCCCAGCATTTT. This chain connects TRBV7-9 to TRBJ1-5; D remains unclear. This CDR3 comprises 13 residues. CDR1 is SEHNR, CDR2 FQNEAQ, per germline (reference sequence). V lost 1 base and J lost 7, with 8 bases in between.

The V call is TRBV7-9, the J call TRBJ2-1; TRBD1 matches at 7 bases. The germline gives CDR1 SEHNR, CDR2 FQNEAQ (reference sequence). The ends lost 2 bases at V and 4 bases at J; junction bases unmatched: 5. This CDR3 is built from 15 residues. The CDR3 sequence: CASSLPGQRYNEQFF. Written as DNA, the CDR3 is TGTGCCAGCAGCTTACCGGGACAGCGATACAATGAGCAGTTCTTC.

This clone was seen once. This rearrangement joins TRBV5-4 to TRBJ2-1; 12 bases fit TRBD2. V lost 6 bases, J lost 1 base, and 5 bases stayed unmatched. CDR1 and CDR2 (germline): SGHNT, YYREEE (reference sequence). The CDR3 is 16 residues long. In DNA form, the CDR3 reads TGTGCCAGCACGCCTAGCGGGAGGGATTCCTACAATGAGCAGTTCTTC. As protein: CASTPSGRDSYNEQFF.

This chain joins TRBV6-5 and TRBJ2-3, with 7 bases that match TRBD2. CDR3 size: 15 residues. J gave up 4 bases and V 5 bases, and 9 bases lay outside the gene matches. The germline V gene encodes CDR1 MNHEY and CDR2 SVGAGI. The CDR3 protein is CASSHWEGVADTQYF. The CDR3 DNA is TGTGCCAGCAGTCACTGGGAGGGCGTGGCAGATACGCAGTATTTT.

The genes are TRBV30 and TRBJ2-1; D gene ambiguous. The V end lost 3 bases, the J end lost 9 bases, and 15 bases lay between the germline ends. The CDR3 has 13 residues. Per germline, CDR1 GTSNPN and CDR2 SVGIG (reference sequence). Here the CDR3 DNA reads TGTGCCTGGAGCGGGTCTCCGGCCGGTGAGCAGTTCTTC. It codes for CAWSGSPAGEQFF.

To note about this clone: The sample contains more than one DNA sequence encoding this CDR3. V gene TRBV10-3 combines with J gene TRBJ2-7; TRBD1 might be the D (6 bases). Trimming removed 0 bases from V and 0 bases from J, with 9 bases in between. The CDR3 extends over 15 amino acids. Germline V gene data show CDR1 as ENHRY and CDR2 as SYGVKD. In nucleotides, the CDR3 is TGTGCCATCAGTGAGTCAACAGGGAGCTCCTACGAGCAGTACTTC. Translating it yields CAISESTGSSYEQYF.

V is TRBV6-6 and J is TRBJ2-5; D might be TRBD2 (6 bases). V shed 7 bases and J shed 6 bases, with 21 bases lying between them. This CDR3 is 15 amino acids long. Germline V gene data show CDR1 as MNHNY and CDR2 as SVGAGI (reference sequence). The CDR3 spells CASTYYRGTQKTQYF. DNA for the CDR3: TGTGCCAGCACCTACTATCGGGGGACGCAAAAGACCCAGTACTTC.

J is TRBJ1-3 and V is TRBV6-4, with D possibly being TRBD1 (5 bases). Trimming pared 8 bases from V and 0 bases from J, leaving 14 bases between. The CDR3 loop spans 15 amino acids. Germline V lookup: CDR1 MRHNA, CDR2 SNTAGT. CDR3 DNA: TGTGCCAGCGGAGGGACTGAATTCTCTGGAAACACCATATATTTT. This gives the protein CASGGTEFSGNTIYF.

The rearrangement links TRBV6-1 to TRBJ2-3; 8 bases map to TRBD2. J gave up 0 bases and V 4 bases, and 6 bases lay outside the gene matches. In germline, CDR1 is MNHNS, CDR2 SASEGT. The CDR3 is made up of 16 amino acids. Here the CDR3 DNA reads TGTGCCAGCAGTGCCTTAGCGGGGCCTAGCACAGATACGCAGTATTTT. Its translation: CASSALAGPSTDTQYF.

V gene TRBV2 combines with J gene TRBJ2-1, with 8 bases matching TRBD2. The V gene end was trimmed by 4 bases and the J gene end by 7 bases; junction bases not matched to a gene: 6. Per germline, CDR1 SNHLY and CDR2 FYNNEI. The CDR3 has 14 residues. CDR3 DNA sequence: TGTGCCAGCAGTGTGCGGGGGGCTGGGAATGAGCAGTTCTTC. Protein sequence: CASSVRGAGNEQFF.

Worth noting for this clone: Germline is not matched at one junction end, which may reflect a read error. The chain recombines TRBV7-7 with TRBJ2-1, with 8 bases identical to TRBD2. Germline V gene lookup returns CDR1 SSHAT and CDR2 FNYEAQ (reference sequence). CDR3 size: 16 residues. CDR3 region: CASSPRGSGTYNEQFF. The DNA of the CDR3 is TGTGCTAGCAGCCCAAGGGGTAGCGGGACCTACAATGAGCAGTTCTTC.

For the CDR3, the DNA is TGTGCCAGCAGTTCCCCCGGGATCCCTAACGAGCAGTACTTC. Its translation: CASSSPGIPNEQYF. This chain joins TRBV28 and TRBJ2-7; tentatively, D is TRBD2 (5 bases). Germline V lookup: CDR1 MDHEN, CDR2 SYDVKM. Trimming cost V 4 bases and J 5 bases, with 15 bases left between them. CDR3 length: 14 residues. Complete variable domain (other parts from reference TRBV28 and TRBJ2-7): DVKVTQSSRYLVKRTGEKVFLECVQDMDHENMFWYRQDPGLGLRLIYFSYDVKMKEKGDIPEGYSVSREKKERFSLILESASTNQTSMYLCASSSPGIPNEQYFGPGTRLTVT.

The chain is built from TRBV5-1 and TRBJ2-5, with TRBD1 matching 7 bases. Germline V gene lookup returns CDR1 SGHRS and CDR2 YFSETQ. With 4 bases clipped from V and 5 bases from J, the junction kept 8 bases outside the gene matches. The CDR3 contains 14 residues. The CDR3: CASSPGTAMETQYF. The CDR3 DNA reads TGCGCCAGCAGCCCGGGGACAGCTATGGAGACCCAGTACTTC.

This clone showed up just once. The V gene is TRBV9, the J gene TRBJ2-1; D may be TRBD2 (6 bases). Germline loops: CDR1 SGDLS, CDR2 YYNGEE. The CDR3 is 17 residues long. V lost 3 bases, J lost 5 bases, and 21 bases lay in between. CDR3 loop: CASSAGPQTRVHNEQFF. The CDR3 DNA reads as TGTGCCAGCAGCGCCGGGCCCCAGACTAGGGTTCACAATGAGCAGTTCTTC.

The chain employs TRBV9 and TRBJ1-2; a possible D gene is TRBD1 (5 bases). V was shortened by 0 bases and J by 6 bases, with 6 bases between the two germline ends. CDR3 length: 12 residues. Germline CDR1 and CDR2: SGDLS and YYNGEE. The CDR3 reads CASSVEGDGYTF. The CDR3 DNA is TGTGCCAGCAGCGTAGAAGGGGATGGCTACACCTTC.

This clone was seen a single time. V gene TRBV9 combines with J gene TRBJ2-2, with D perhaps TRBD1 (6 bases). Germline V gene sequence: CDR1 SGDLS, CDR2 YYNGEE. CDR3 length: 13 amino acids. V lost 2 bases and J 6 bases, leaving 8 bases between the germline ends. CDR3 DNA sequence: TGTGCCAGCAGCGTTTACAGGGCCGGGGAGCTGTTTTTT. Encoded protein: CASSVYRAGELFF.

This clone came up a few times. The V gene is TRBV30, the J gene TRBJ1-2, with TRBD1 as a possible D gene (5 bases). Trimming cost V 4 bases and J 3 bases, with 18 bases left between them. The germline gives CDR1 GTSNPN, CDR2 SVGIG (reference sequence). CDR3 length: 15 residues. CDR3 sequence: CAWKSSRAVDYGYTF. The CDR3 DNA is TGTGCCTGGAAGAGTAGCAGGGCTGTGGACTATGGCTACACCTTC.

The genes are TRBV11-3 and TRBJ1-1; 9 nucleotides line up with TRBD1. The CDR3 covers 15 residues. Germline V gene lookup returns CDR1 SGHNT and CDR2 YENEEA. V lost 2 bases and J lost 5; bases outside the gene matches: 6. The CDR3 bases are TGTGCCAGCAGCTTAACAGGGGGCGAGGGGACTGAAGCTTTCTTT. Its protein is CASSLTGGEGTEAFF.

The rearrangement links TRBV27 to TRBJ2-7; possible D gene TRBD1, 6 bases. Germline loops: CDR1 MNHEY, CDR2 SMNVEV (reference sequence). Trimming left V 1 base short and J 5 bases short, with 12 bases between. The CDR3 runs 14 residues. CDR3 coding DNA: TGTGCCAGCAGTTTATATCGAGGGGGACACGAGCAGTACTTC. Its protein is CASSLYRGGHEQYF.

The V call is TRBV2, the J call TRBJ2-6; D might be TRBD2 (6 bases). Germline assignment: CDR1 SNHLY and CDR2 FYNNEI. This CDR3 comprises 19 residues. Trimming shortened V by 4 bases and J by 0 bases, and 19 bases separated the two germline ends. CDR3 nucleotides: TGTGCCAGCAGTGGTCGGCGGGGCGGGCGCCTCTCTGGGGCCAACGTCCTGACTTTC. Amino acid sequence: CASSGRRGGRLSGANVLTF.

CDR3 sequence: CASSLRNRDRGAYEQYF. CDR3 DNA sequence: TGTGCCAGCAGCTTGAGGAACCGGGACAGGGGTGCCTACGAGCAGTACTTC. The chain combines TRBV5-6 with TRBJ2-7, with 10 bases that match TRBD1. Losses at the gene ends were 1 base for V and 2 bases for J; bases not matched to a gene: 9. The CDR3 runs 17 residues. Germline CDR1 is SGHDT and CDR2 is YYEEEE.

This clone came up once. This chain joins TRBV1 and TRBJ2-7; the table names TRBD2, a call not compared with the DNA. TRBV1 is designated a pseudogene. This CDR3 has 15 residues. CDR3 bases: TGCACCAGCAGCCTGACTAGCGGGAGGGTGTACGAGCAGTACTTC. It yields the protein CTSSLTSGRVYEQYF.

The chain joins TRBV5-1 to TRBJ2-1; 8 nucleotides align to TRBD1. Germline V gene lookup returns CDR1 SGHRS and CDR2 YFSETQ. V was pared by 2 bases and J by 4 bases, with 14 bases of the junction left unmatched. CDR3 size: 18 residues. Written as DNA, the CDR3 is TGCGCCAGCAGCTTAGGTTTTGGGCAGGGGGCCACTTACAATGAGCAGTTCTTC. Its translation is CASSLGFGQGATYNEQFF.